The rows below give T cell receptor beta chains drawn from one sample of a study of memory B cells and T cells in multiple sclerosis. Here immunoSEQ multiplex PCR was the method, and the copy in TCRdb shows in-frame clones only, minus some. This sample has about 46,000 clones, with roughly 82% found just once. These receptors are not linked to any known antigen. Material: PBMCs from blood kept in culture. The receptors were sampled from a human donor with multiple sclerosis. Each CDR3 is given with its conserved first and last residue. A D gene is named only where the DNA matches it firmly. Only part of the rows carry a size: once, few, many, or a class if the clone is expanded.

NA	TRBV4-3	TRBJ1-1	NA	CASSSHRYTEAFF	TGCGCCAGCAGCTCCCACAGGTACACTGAAGCTTTCTTT
NA	TRBV19	TRBJ2-2	NA	CASIGRAPNTGELFF	TGTGCCAGTATTGGGCGGGCGCCGAACACCGGGGAGCTGTTTTTT
NA	TRBV14	TRBJ1-1	NA	CASSLGRNTEAFF	TGTGCCAGCAGCCTCGGTAGGAACACTGAAGCTTTCTTT
NA	TRBV7-8	TRBJ2-1	TRBD2	CASSSGLAGPYNEQFF	TGTGCCAGCAGCTCGGGACTAGCAGGCCCCTACAATGAGCAGTTCTTC
NA	TRBV7-7	TRBJ2-3	NA	CASSLGVGADTQYF	TGTGCCAGCAGCTTAGGTGTGGGGGCAGATACGCAGTATTTT
NA	TRBV9	TRBJ1-4	NA	CASGGPGITNEKLFF	TGTGCCAGCGGCGGCCCAGGGATAACTAATGAAAAACTGTTTTTT
NA	TRBV5-1	TRBJ1-5	NA	CASSFDQPQHF	TGCGCCAGCAGCTTCGATCAGCCCCAGCATTTT
once	TRBV4-2	TRBJ1-2	TRBD1	CASSQESGQGRFGYTF	TGTGCCAGCAGCCAAGAATCCGGACAGGGGCGCTTTGGCTACACCTTC
NA	TRBV7-9	TRBJ2-1	NA	CASSHQRINEQFF	TGTGCCAGCAGTCATCAAAGGATTAATGAGCAGTTCTTC
few	TRBV19	TRBJ2-7	NA	CASSIGWVSSYEQYF	TGTGCCAGTAGTATTGGGTGGGTCTCCTCCTACGAGCAGTACTTC
medium-sized	TRBV13	TRBJ2-1	TRBD2	CASSLTGGGGNEQFF	TGTGCCAGCAGCCTCACGGGTGGGGGAGGGAATGAGCAGTTCTTC
few	TRBV5-5	TRBJ1-1	NA	CASSLVNTEAFF	TGTGCCAGCAGCTTGGTGAACACTGAAGCTTTCTTT
once	TRBV6-5	TRBJ2-5	NA	CASFRSGAGETQYF	TGTGCCAGCTTTCGGTCGGGGGCAGGAGAGACCCAGTACTTC
NA	TRBV7-9	TRBJ1-2	TRBD1	CASSESTGGVKNYGYTF	TGTGCCAGCAGCGAAAGTACAGGGGGCGTTAAAAACTATGGCTACACCTTC
NA	TRBV7-9	TRBJ2-1	NA	CASTQEGSYNEQFF	TGTGCCAGCACCCAAGAGGGGTCCTACAATGAGCAGTTCTTC
NA	TRBV6-1	TRBJ1-3	NA	CASSDNAGGGNTIYF	TGTGCCAGCAGTGATAACGCGGGGGGAGGAAACACCATATATTTT
NA	TRBV9	TRBJ2-1	NA	CASSVDPLLNEQFF	TGTGCCAGCAGCGTAGACCCCCTTTTGAATGAGCAGTTCTTC
once	TRBV25-1	TRBJ2-5	NA	CASSEPRETQYF	TGTGCCAGCAGTGAGCCCAGGGAGACCCAGTACTTC
NA	TRBV5-1	TRBJ2-3	TRBD1	CASSQTGSTDTQYF	TGCGCCAGCAGCCAGACAGGGTCGACAGATACGCAGTATTTT
NA	TRBV7-9	TRBJ2-2	NA	CASSQLQGHTGELFF	TGTGCCAGCAGCCAGCTACAGGGTCACACCGGGGAGCTGTTTTTT
NA	TRBV20-1	TRBJ2-7	TRBD1	CSAGQGVQYF	TGCAGTGCAGGACAGGGTGTGCAGTACTTC
NA	TRBV9	TRBJ1-2	TRBD1	CASSSGTGSRNYGYTF	TGTGCCAGCAGTTCCGGGACAGGATCACGCAACTATGGCTACACCTTC
NA	TRBV2	TRBJ2-5	NA	CASSETEETQYF	TGTGCCAGCAGTGAGACAGAAGAGACCCAGTACTTC
once	TRBV10-3	TRBJ1-5	NA	CAISESIQRNQPQHF	TGTGCCATCAGTGAGTCGATACAGCGCAATCAGCCCCAGCATTTT
NA	TRBV30	TRBJ2-7	NA	CAWRKRGYEQYF	TGTGCCTGGAGGAAAAGGGGTTACGAGCAGTACTTC
NA	TRBV30	TRBJ1-5	NA	CAWSDLNSNQPQHF	TGTGCCTGGAGTGACCTTAATAGCAATCAGCCCCAGCATTTT
NA	TRBV16	TRBJ2-5	NA	CASSRSGEETQYF	TGTGCCAGCAGCCGGTCGGGGGAAGAGACCCAGTACTTC
NA	TRBV7-9	TRBJ2-5	TRBD1	CASSPRTGGSQETQYF	TGTGCCAGCAGCCCTAGGACAGGGGGCTCTCAGGAGACCCAGTACTTC
NA	TRBV2	TRBJ1-2	NA	CATKVEGGGYTF	TGTGCCACTAAAGTAGAGGGCGGTGGCTACACCTTC
NA	TRBV6-5	TRBJ1-2	TRBD1	CASSRQGARYGYTF	TGTGCCAGCAGCCGACAGGGGGCGAGGTATGGCTACACCTTC
NA	TRBV6-6	TRBJ2-5	NA	CASSYRWQQETQYF	TGTGCCAGCAGTTATAGGTGGCAGCAAGAGACCCAGTACTTC
NA	TRBV7-2	TRBJ1-3	TRBD1	CASSPSTGSGNTIYF	TGTGCCAGCAGCCCATCGACAGGGTCTGGAAACACCATATATTTT
NA	TRBV5-1	TRBJ1-1	NA	CASSSDGGTTEAFF	TGCGCCAGCAGCTCGGACGGGGGGACCACTGAAGCTTTCTTT
few	TRBV29-1	TRBJ1-2	NA	CSVEDWVQGGGYTF	TGCAGCGTTGAAGATTGGGTCCAGGGTGGGGGCTACACCTTC